A few counts support the clone carrying this T cell receptor (beta chain). Its antigen is undetermined. The data are from a study of regulatory T cells in long-lasting Graves disease. Study-level results: It was in persistent disease that TRBV28, TRBJ1-2 and TRBJ2-5 were favored.

V dropped 6 bases and J dropped 5 bases, with 14 bases sitting between them. CDR1 and CDR2 (germline): MDHEN, SYDVKM. CDR3 size: 14 residues. Building of the TCR beta libraries involved iRepertoire HTBI primers and Arm-PCR of CDR3 regions. MiXCR was run by TCRdb on the multiplex PCR reads, yielding one entry per CDR3 protein. The repertoire holds hundreds of thousands of distinct CDR3 sequences, with 30% as singletons. The time point is: persistent/refractory GD, antithyroid drugs over 5 years with positive TRAb. Preparation of the TCR library used RNA extracted from PBMCs. Tubes containing EDTA received about 10 milliliters of drawn peripheral blood.

Sequenced here: peripheral blood mononuclear cells (PBMCs), sampled when the disease was refractory, from a patient treated with antithyroid drugs. This TCR came from a female donor with Graves disease. This sequence joins TRBV28 and TRBJ1-5, with D unclear. CDR3 protein: CASRLLLSDQPQHF. CDR3 sequence (DNA): TGTGCCAGCAGGTTGCTCTTATCCGATCAGCCCCAGCATTTT.